The clone carrying this T cell receptor beta chain came up a few times. The target antigen is unknown. The CDR3 spans 13 residues. The junction had 5 bases not matched to a gene; V was cut back by 5 bases and J by 6 bases. Germline lookup yields CDR1 SEHNR and CDR2 FQNEAQ (reference sequence). The data were obtained in a study of blood T cells in healthy people across ages. Study results and limitations: The CMV status of each donor remained undetermined, and this could have confounded shifts in expanded clonotypes. Whereas aged donors had fewer naive CD4+ cells, long-lived donors had more of them and higher diversity. A strong correlation between TCR beta diversity and naive T cell percentage was seen.

A J-beta primer mix and a sample-barcoded 5' primer were used in a second PCR of about 7 to 12 cycles. MiXCR, applied by TCRdb to the 5' RACE reads, yields one record per CDR3 protein. The table lists hundreds of thousands of distinct CDR3 sequences, roughly three fifths of them singletons. Source material: blood. The chain links TRBV7-9 to TRBJ1-2; 8 nucleotides agree with TRBD1. The sequence was collected from a man aged 35-49 years in good health. The CDR3 coding sequence is TGTGCCAGCAGCCACGACAGGGGACATGGCTACACCTTC. This translates into CASSHDRGHGYTF. The full variable domain, rest sourced from reference TRBV7-9 and TRBJ1-2, is DTGVSQNPRHKITKRGQNVTFRCDPISEHNRLYWYRQTLGQGPEFLTYFQNEAQLEKSRLLSDRFSAERPKGSFSTLEIQRTEQGDSAMYLCASSHDRGHGYTFGSGTRLTVV.